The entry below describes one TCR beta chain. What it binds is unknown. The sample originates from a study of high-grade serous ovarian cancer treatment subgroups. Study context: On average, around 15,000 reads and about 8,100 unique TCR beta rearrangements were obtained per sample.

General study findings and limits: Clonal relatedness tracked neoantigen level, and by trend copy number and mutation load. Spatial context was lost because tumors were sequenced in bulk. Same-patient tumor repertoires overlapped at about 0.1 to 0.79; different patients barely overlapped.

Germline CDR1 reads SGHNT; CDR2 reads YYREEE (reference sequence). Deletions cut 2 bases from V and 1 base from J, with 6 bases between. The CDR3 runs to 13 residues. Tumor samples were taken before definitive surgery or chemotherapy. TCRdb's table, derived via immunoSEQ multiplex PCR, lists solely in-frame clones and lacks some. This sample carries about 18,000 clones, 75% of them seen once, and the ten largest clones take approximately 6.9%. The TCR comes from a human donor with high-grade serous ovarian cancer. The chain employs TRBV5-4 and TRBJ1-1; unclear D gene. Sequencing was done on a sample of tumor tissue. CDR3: CASSFDWNTEAFF. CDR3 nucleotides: TGTGCCAGCAGCTTCGACTGGAACACTGAAGCTTTCTTT.